These T cell receptor beta chains were read from a single sample in a study of blood T cell repertoires in COVID-19. Clones were read by immunoSEQ multiplex PCR, and TCRdb kept only the in-frame ones, dropping some. Here the sample spans hundreds of thousands of clones, roughly 88% being singletons. The source material was PBMCs or T cells enriched from blood (not recorded which). The receptors were gathered from a man aged 25 to 45 who had recovered from COVID-19. The CDR3 runs from the conserved cysteine through the conserved F or W. D genes are given only for firm matches. Clone size, where shown, is once, few, many, or a class for clones that have expanded.

j_call | v_call | clone_size | d_call | cdr3_nt | cdr3_aa
TRBJ2-3 | TRBV11-1 | - | - | TGTGCCAGCAGCCCGAGACGGGGGTACACAGATACGCAGTATTTT | CASSPRRGYTDTQYF
TRBJ1-2 | TRBV4-2 | - | - | TGTGCCAGCAGCCGGAACAAGGACAAAAGGGGTGGCTACACCTTC | CASSRNKDKRGGYTF
TRBJ2-2 | TRBV27 | - | - | TGTGCCAGCAGTTTATCCATAAAAGGCGGGGCTGTTGGGGAGCTGTTTTTT | CASSLSIKGGAVGELFF
TRBJ2-1 | TRBV5-4 | - | TRBD1 | TGTGCCAGCAGCAGAGAGGGACAGGGGTACAATGAGCAGTTCTTC | CASSREGQGYNEQFF
TRBJ2-3 | TRBV7-3 | - | TRBD2 | TGTGCCAGCAGCTTAACCCCTAGCGGGGAGGATACGCAGTATTTT | CASSLTPSGEDTQYF
TRBJ1-5 | TRBV12-3/TRBV12-4 | - | - | TGTGCCAGCAGTTTAGCAGAGAATCAGCCCCAGCATTTT | CASSLAENQPQHF
TRBJ2-1 | TRBV5-4 | - | TRBD2 | TGTGCCAGCAGACGACTAGCGGGGGGAGCGAGTAATGAGCAGTTCTTC | CASRRLAGGASNEQFF
TRBJ2-1 | TRBV28 | - | TRBD2 | TGTGCCAAGGATTATTGGCGGGGGGCTGGGAATGAGCAGTTCTTC | CAKDYWRGAGNEQFF
TRBJ2-1 | TRBV24-1 | - | - | TGTGCCACCAGTGACCCTGACAGGTACAATGAGCAGTTCTTC | CATSDPDRYNEQFF
TRBJ1-1 | TRBV5-1 | - | - | TGCGCCAGCAGCTTGGCGGACAGTAACACTGAAGCTTTCTTT | CASSLADSNTEAFF
TRBJ2-3 | TRBV7-9 | - | TRBD1 | TGTGCCAGCACATTGGGGACAGGGGGCATAGATACGCAGTATTTT | CASTLGTGGIDTQYF
TRBJ2-7 | TRBV5-4 | - | - | TGTGCCAGCAGCGCGACGGGGGAGCATTACTACGAGCAGTACTTC | CASSATGEHYYEQYF
TRBJ2-2 | TRBV27 | - | - | TGTGCCAGCAGTTCCTGGCCAGGTACCGGGGAGCTGTTTTTT | CASSSWPGTGELFF
TRBJ1-3 | TRBV5-5 | once | - | TGTGCCAGCAGCCTTACCCGGAACACCATATATTTT | CASSLTRNTIYF
TRBJ2-1 | TRBV5-1 | few | TRBD1 | TGCGCCAGCAGCTACAAACGGACAGGGGGATACTACAATGAGCAGTTCTTC | CASSYKRTGGYYNEQFF
TRBJ2-7 | TRBV14 | - | - | TGTGCCAGCAGCCCCAGACTAGGTACCTACGAGCAGTACTTC | CASSPRLGTYEQYF